This T cell receptor (beta chain) was recorded in a study of patients and donors after allogeneic stem cell transplantation. TCRdb redid the calling of the RT-PCR reads with MiXCR, one entry per CDR3 protein. The repertoire includes about 410,000 distinct CDR3 sequences, 15% to 20% of them detected once, and roughly 7% sits in the top ten. Sequencing was carried out using blood, either unsorted or a sorted T cell fraction (not recorded which). The TCR was taken from a human donor who was either an allogeneic HSCT recipient or a stem cell or donor lymphocyte infusion donor (not recorded which). It is not recorded whose cells these are; they may come from a transplant donor.

This chain's CDR3 is CASSFIGQPQHF. The CDR3 DNA is TGTGCCAGCAGTTTCATCGGCCAGCCCCAGCATTTT. The chain joins TRBV12-3 or TRBV12-4 to TRBJ1-5, with D unclear. This CDR3 is 12 amino acids long. V lost 3 bases and J 7 bases, leaving 7 bases between the germline ends.